The 29 T cell receptor beta chains below all came from one sample that was sequenced in a study of neurological immune-mediated disorders. TCRdb passed the 5' RACE reads through MiXCR, listing each CDR3 protein once. This table holds around 25,000 distinct CDR3 sequences, roughly 21% found once. Sample: PBMCs. The receptors originated from a woman aged 55-69 years in good health.

This clonotype was found many times. This sequence joins TRBV11-1 and TRBJ2-5; D is unresolved. CDR3 length equals 12 residues. With 3 bases removed from V and 4 bases from J, the gap between germline ends came to 6 bases. In germline, CDR1 is SGHAT, CDR2 FQDESV (reference sequence). CDR3 bases: TGTGCCAGCAGCTTCCCAGGAGAGACCCAGTACTTC. Its protein is CASSFPGETQYF. The full variable domain, in which reference TRBV11-1 and TRBJ2-5 provide the parts outside the CDR3, is EAEVAQSPRYKITEKSQAVAFWCDPISGHATLYWYRQILGQGPELLVQFQDESVVDDSQLPKDRFSAERLKGVDSTLKIQPAELGDSAMYLCASSFPGETQYFGPGTRLLVL.

Details on this clonotype: This may arise from a read error, as a much more abundant clone is one base away. V is TRBV10-3 and J is TRBJ1-1; D possibly corresponds to TRBD1 (5 bases). Per the germline V gene, CDR1 is ENHRY and CDR2 is SYGVKD. The V and J ends lost 4 bases and 0 bases respectively, with 12 bases between them. This CDR3 spans 15 amino acids. The CDR3: CAISVGGVLNTEAFF. The CDR3 DNA reads TGTGCCATCAGTGTGGGAGGGGTTTTGAACACTGAAGCTTTCTTT.

There are many counts of this clonotype. The chain recombines TRBV4-3 with TRBJ2-3; D assignment may be TRBD1 or TRBD2 (6 bases each). Trimming left V 4 bases short and J 2 bases short, with 19 bases between. From germline, CDR1 is LGHNA and CDR2 YSLEER. This CDR3 comprises 17 residues. CDR3 sequence reads: CASSPRGQGGNTDTQYF. DNA of the CDR3: TGCGCCAGCAGCCCGCGGGGACAAGGGGGAAACACAGATACGCAGTATTTT.

This clonotype came up many times. This chain joins TRBV7-2 and TRBJ2-7; D gene uncertain. Trimming pared 5 bases from V and 3 bases from J, leaving 8 bases between. The V gene's germline CDR1 is SGHTA and CDR2 FQGNSA. The CDR3 covers 12 residues. The DNA for the CDR3 is TGTGCCAGCAGCCCGGCCCTCTACGAGCAGTACTTC. Protein sequence: CASSPALYEQYF.

The chain employs TRBV2 and TRBJ2-5; TRBD2 matches at 7 bases. The V gene end was trimmed by 8 bases and the J gene end by 0 bases; junction bases not matched to a gene: 15. Germline CDR1 and CDR2: SNHLY and FYNNEI. The CDR3 is 17 amino acids. CDR3: CASLALTRGDDQETQYF. Written as DNA, the CDR3 is TGTGCCAGCCTCGCCCTCACCCGGGGGGACGACCAAGAGACCCAGTACTTC. The entire variable domain, with the rest obtained from reference TRBV2 and TRBJ2-5, is as follows: EPEVTQTPSHQVTQMGQEVILRCVPISNHLYFYWYRQILGQKVEFLVSFYNNEISEKSEIFDDQFSVERPDGSNFTLKIRSTKLEDSAMYFCASLALTRGDDQETQYFGPGTRLLVL.

At least ten counts were recorded for this clonotype. The gene calls are TRBV20-1 and TRBJ2-1; D is perhaps TRBD2 (5 bases). This CDR3 region has 15 residues. CDR1 is DFQATT, CDR2 SNEGSKA, per germline (reference sequence). V gave up 2 bases and J gave up 0 bases, with 11 bases separating them. CDR3 nucleotide sequence: TGCAGTGCTAGAAGGCGGGCAAACTCCTACAATGAGCAGTTCTTC. Amino acids: CSARRRANSYNEQFF.

This rearrangement joins TRBV29-1 to TRBJ2-3; perhaps D is TRBD1 or TRBD2 (6 bases each). Germline V CDR1 and CDR2: SQVTM, ANQGSEA. The CDR3 has 14 amino acids. Between the trimmed V and J ends, which lost 2 bases and 4 bases, there was a span of 13 bases. In DNA form, the CDR3 reads TGCAGCGTTGAACGGGGGCGTGGTGCAGATACGCAGTATTTT. Amino acid sequence: CSVERGRGADTQYF.

The chain is built from TRBV6-5 and TRBJ2-7, with TRBD2 matching 10 bases. The CDR3 runs 15 residues. V was clipped by 5 bases and J by 4 bases; unmatched bases: 8. Germline V gene lookup returns CDR1 MNHEY and CDR2 SVGAGI. CDR3 in DNA: TGTGCCAGCAGTCCCTCTAGCGGGAGAGGATACGAGCAGTACTTC. Protein sequence: CASSPSSGRGYEQYF.

The rearrangement joins TRBV11-1 to TRBJ2-7, with D perhaps matching TRBD1 (5 bases). The CDR3 sequence is 13 residues long. In germline, CDR1 is SGHAT, CDR2 FQDESV (reference sequence). V lost 4 bases, J lost 0 bases, and 7 bases lay in between. The CDR3 coding sequence is TGTGCCAGCAGCTCAGGGCCCTCCTACGAGCAGTACTTC. Translation gives CASSSGPSYEQYF.

This clonotype came up many times. The chain joins TRBV28 to TRBJ2-7, with D unresolved. The V and J ends lost 0 bases and 4 bases respectively, with 10 bases between them. CDR3 length: 14 residues. The germline gives CDR1 MDHEN, CDR2 SYDVKM. The CDR3 region is CASSLWPNTYEQYF. The CDR3 bases are TGTGCCAGCAGTTTATGGCCTAATACTTACGAGCAGTACTTC.

This clonotype was detected ten times or more. This chain links TRBV5-1 with TRBJ2-7; TRBD2 aligns across 12 bases. Germline-derived CDR1 and CDR2 are SGHRS and YFSETQ. The CDR3 consists of 14 residues. Trimming took 4 bases from V and 6 from J; bases not matched to a gene: 5. CDR3 bases: TGCGCCAGCAGCCCCCTAGCGGGAGGGGGCGAGCAGTACTTC. Translated, it gives CASSPLAGGGEQYF. The entire variable domain, with the rest obtained from reference TRBV5-1 and TRBJ2-7, is as follows: KAGVTQTPRYLIKTRGQQVTLSCSPISGHRSVSWYQQTPGQGLQFLFEYFSETQRNKGNFPGRFSGRQFSNSRSEMNVSTLELGDSALYLCASSPLAGGGEQYFGPGTRLTVT.

Ten or more counts support this clonotype. The rearrangement joins TRBV28 to TRBJ2-3, with D unclear. V shed 4 bases and J shed 2 bases, with 13 bases lying between them. The germline V gene encodes CDR1 MDHEN and CDR2 SYDVKM. The CDR3 consists of 15 residues. CDR3 amino acids: CASSSPPQITDTQYF. Here the CDR3 DNA reads TGTGCCAGCAGTTCCCCCCCGCAGATCACAGATACGCAGTATTTT.

This clonotype was detected ten times or more. The chain recombines TRBV3-1 with TRBJ2-7; TRBD2 agrees at 12 bases. The CDR3 is made up of 16 amino acids. With 1 base clipped from V and 2 bases from J, the junction kept 3 bases outside the gene matches. The germline gives CDR1 LGHDT, CDR2 YNNKEL (reference sequence). The chain's CDR3 is CASSQVLAGGAYEQYF. For the CDR3, the DNA is TGTGCCAGCAGCCAAGTGCTAGCGGGAGGGGCCTACGAGCAGTACTTC.

This clonotype was picked up many times. This chain connects TRBV29-1 to TRBJ1-2; 7 nucleotides line up with TRBD1. The V gene's germline CDR1 is SQVTM and CDR2 ANQGSEA. V trimming: 3 bases; J trimming: 7 bases; junction bases outside the gene matches: 2. The CDR3 runs to 11 residues. The CDR3 sequence: CSVEQGGGYTF. As DNA, the CDR3 is TGCAGCGTTGAGCAGGGGGGTGGCTACACCTTC.

This clonotype came up many times. The chain couples TRBV5-1 to TRBJ2-5, with D maybe TRBD1 (5 bases). The ends were cut back, 4 bases at V and 2 bases at J, with 9 bases in the middle. The germline gives CDR1 SGHRS, CDR2 YFSETQ. This CDR3 has 13 amino acids. The CDR3 DNA reads TGCGCCAGCAGCCCGGACACTCAAGAGACCCAGTACTTC. It translates to CASSPDTQETQYF.

The table lists this clonotype with many counts. This rearrangement joins TRBV20-1 to TRBJ2-7; maybe TRBD1 (6 bases). This CDR3 has 13 amino acids. CDR1 is DFQATT and CDR2 is SNEGSKA in the germline V gene (reference sequence). V lost 5 bases, J lost 0 bases, and 11 bases lay in between. CDR3 amino acids: CSAGTPSSYEQYF. DNA of the CDR3: TGCAGTGCTGGGACACCTTCCTCCTACGAGCAGTACTTC.

This clonotype showed up many times. V and J are TRBV4-3 and TRBJ1-2; weak D call: TRBD1 (5 bases). V dropped 2 bases and J dropped 5 bases, with 12 bases sitting between them. This CDR3 has 14 amino acids. Germline V CDR1 and CDR2: LGHNA, YSLEER. DNA for the CDR3: TGCGCCAGCAGCCAAAGCCAGAAGGGGTATGGCTACACCTTC. It translates to CASSQSQKGYGYTF.

Many counts were recorded for this clonotype. The chain carries TRBV4-1 and TRBJ2-7; no reliable D call. The CDR3 runs 14 residues. CDR1 is MGHRA, CDR2 YSYEKL, per germline. The V and J ends lost 0 bases and 4 bases respectively, with 10 bases between them. The CDR3 sequence: CASSQEVPSYEQYF. In nucleotides, the CDR3 is TGCGCCAGCAGCCAAGAAGTCCCGTCATACGAGCAGTACTTC.

This clonotype has at least ten counts. This chain uses TRBV7-2 with TRBJ2-2; unclear D gene. Germline values: CDR1 SGHTA, CDR2 FQGNSA. This CDR3 region has 11 residues. V was shortened by 2 bases and J by 5 bases, with 0 bases between the two germline ends. The CDR3 sequence is CASSLTGELFF. The CDR3 DNA sequence: TGTGCCAGCAGCTTAACCGGGGAGCTGTTTTTT.

The rearrangement uses TRBV2 and TRBJ2-5; 12 nucleotides align to TRBD1. This CDR3 has 16 amino acids. J gave up 5 bases and V 5 bases, and 9 bases lay outside the gene matches. Germline V lookup: CDR1 SNHLY, CDR2 FYNNEI. CDR3: CASSFLGQGASETQYF. CDR3 DNA sequence: TGTGCCAGCAGTTTTTTGGGACAGGGGGCTTCGGAGACCCAGTACTTC.

The table lists this clonotype with many counts. V is TRBV5-1 and J is TRBJ2-1; no clear D. This CDR3 has 14 amino acids. Germline CDR1 SGHRS, CDR2 YFSETQ. Trimming shortened V by 4 bases and J by 2 bases, and 10 bases separated the two germline ends. The CDR3 sequence is CASSKGRAYNEQFF. The DNA of the CDR3 is TGCGCCAGCAGCAAGGGAAGGGCCTACAATGAGCAGTTCTTC.

This clonotype was seen once. The gene calls are TRBV9 and TRBJ2-2; the D is unclear. This CDR3 is 14 amino acids long. CDR1 and CDR2 (germline): SGDLS, YYNGEE. V lost 3 bases and J 0 bases, leaving 6 bases between the germline ends. CDR3 residues: CASSGEPNTGELFF. In DNA, the CDR3 is TGTGCCAGCAGCGGGGAACCGAACACCGGGGAGCTGTTTTTT. Combining the CDR3 with reference TRBV9 and TRBJ2-2 gives the whole variable domain DSGVTQTPKHLITATGQRVTLRCSPRSGDLSVYWYQQSLDQGLQFLIQYYNGEERAKGNILERFSAQQFPDLHSELNLSSLELGDSALYFCASSGEPNTGELFFGEGSRLTVL.

The CDR3 bases are TGCAGTGCTCTCTGGGGACCCGACGAGCAGTACTTC. Translated: CSALWGPDEQYF. The chain has TRBV20-1 and TRBJ2-7; D may be TRBD1 or TRBD2 (5 bases each). Trimming took 5 bases from V and 5 from J, leaving 13 bases between them. Looked up from germline, CDR1 is DFQATT and CDR2 is SNEGSKA (reference sequence). This CDR3 is built from 12 residues.

This clonotype is medium-sized in the sample. The V gene is TRBV20-1, the J gene TRBJ2-1, with 11 bases identical to TRBD2. The CDR3 loop spans 15 amino acids. Trimming removed 5 bases from V and 3 bases from J; junction bases left unmatched: 6. Germline lookup yields CDR1 DFQATT and CDR2 SNEGSKA (reference sequence). The CDR3 loop reads CSAGPLAGDYNEQFF. In DNA form, the CDR3 reads TGCAGTGCTGGACCACTAGCGGGAGACTACAATGAGCAGTTCTTC.

The sample holds many counts of this clonotype. The chain has TRBV7-2 and TRBJ1-1, with D uncertain. Per germline, CDR1 SGHTA and CDR2 FQGNSA. Trimming took off 1 base at V and 1 base at J, with 10 bases between the two ends. The CDR3 contains 15 residues. CDR3: CASSLVGATNTEAFF. CDR3 DNA sequence: TGTGCCAGCAGCTTAGTCGGAGCCACGAACACTGAAGCTTTCTTT.

The chain is built from TRBV5-1 and TRBJ2-7; no definite D call. CDR1 is SGHRS and CDR2 is YFSETQ in the germline V gene. The CDR3 contains 11 residues. V was trimmed by 6 bases and J by 3 bases, leaving 7 bases between them. The chain's CDR3 is CASNNNYEQYF. The CDR3 nucleotides are TGCGCCAGCAACAATAACTACGAGCAGTACTTC.

This clonotype was counted at least ten times. This chain links TRBV25-1 with TRBJ1-6, with TRBD1 as a possible D gene (5 bases). The CDR3 totals 13 residues. Trimming pared 3 bases from V and 7 bases from J, leaving 7 bases between. Germline V lookup: CDR1 MGHDK, CDR2 SYGVNS. CDR3 in amino acids: CASSEGRNSPLHF. The CDR3 nucleotides read TGTGCCAGCAGTGAGGGACGCAATTCACCCCTCCACTTT.

The chain combines TRBV7-8 with TRBJ2-7; TRBD1 might be the D (6 bases). The CDR3 sequence is 14 residues long. Per the germline V gene, CDR1 is SGHVS and CDR2 is FQNEAQ. Between the trimmed V and J ends, which lost 5 bases and 3 bases, there was a span of 14 bases. In DNA, the CDR3 is TGTGCCAGCAGCATCGACAGGAATATCTACGAGCAGTACTTC. This encodes CASSIDRNIYEQYF. The variable domain in full, completed from reference TRBV7-8 and TRBJ2-7, reads GAGVSQSPRYKVAKRGQDVALRCDPISGHVSLFWYQQALGQGPEFLTYFQNEAQLDKSGLPSDRFFAERPEGSVSTLKIQRTQQEDSAVYLCASSIDRNIYEQYFGPGTRLTVT.

This clonotype was picked up many times. This rearrangement joins TRBV3-1 to TRBJ1-1; D is perhaps TRBD1 (5 bases). The CDR3 runs 14 residues. The V and J ends lost 2 bases and 5 bases respectively, with 12 bases between them. Looked up from germline, CDR1 is LGHDT and CDR2 is YNNKEL (reference sequence). The CDR3 loop is CASSQWQGRTEAFF. The CDR3 bases are TGTGCCAGCAGCCAATGGCAGGGCCGAACTGAAGCTTTCTTT. Supplemented by reference TRBV3-1 and TRBJ1-1, the full variable domain reads DTAVSQTPKYLVTQMGNDKSIKCEQNLGHDTMYWYKQDSKKFLKIMFSYNNKELIINETVPNRFSPKSPDKAHLNLHINSLELGDSAVYFCASSQWQGRTEAFFGQGTRLTVV.